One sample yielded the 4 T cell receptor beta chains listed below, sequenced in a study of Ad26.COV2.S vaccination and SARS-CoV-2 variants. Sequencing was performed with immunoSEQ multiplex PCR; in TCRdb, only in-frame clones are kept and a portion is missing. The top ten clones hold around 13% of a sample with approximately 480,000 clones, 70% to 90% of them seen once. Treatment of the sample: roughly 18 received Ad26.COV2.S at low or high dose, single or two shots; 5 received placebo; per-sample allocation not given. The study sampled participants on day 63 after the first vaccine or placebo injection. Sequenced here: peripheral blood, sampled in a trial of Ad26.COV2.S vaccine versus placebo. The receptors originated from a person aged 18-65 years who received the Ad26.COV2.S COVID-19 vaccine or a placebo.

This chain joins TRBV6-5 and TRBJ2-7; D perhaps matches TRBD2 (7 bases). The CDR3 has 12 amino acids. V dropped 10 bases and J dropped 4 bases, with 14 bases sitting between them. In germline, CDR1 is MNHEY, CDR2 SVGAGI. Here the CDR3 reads CATRRGGYEQYF. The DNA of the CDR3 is TGTGCCACCCGAAGGGGGGGATACGAGCAGTACTTC.

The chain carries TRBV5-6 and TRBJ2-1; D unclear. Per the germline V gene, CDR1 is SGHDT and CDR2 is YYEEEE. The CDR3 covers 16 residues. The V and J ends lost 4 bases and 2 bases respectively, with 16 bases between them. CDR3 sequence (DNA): TGTGCCAGCAGCGGGCCCCGGACGCCTACCTACAATGAGCAGTTCTTC. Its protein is CASSGPRTPTYNEQFF.

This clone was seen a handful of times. CDR3 DNA sequence: TGTGCCAGCAGGACGAACTATGGCTACACCTTC. Translation: CASRTNYGYTF. The chain employs TRBV6-5 and TRBJ1-2; D is uncertain. Germline V gene data show CDR1 as MNHEY and CDR2 as SVGAGI. This CDR3 spans 11 amino acids. V lost 6 bases and J lost 2, with 4 bases in between.

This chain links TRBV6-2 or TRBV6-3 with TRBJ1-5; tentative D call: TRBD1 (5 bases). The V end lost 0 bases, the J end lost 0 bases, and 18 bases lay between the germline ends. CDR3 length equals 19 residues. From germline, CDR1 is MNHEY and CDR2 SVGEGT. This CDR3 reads CASSYSSRVSRYSNQPQHF. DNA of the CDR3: TGTGCCAGCAGTTACTCGAGCAGGGTCTCTCGATATAGCAATCAGCCCCAGCATTTT.